This TCR beta chain derives from a study of PD-1 blockade in classical Hodgkin lymphoma. V trimming: 2 bases; J trimming: 2 bases; junction bases outside the gene matches: 11. This CDR3 spans 18 amino acids. Looked up from germline, CDR1 is MNHNS and CDR2 is SASEGT. All patients experienced relapse after autologous stem cell transplantation, and brentuximab vedotin exposure was variable. TCRdb's table, derived via immunoSEQ multiplex PCR, lists solely in-frame clones and lacks some. The sample shows 10,000 to 15,000 clones, 80% of them seen only once. This clone was seen more than once but under ten times.

This clonotype originated in a human donor with classical Hodgkin lymphoma. The specimen comprised peripheral blood mononuclear cells (PBMCs), sampled at baseline. This chain uses TRBV6-1 with TRBJ2-7; 11 nucleotides agree with TRBD2. The DNA for the CDR3 is TGTGCCAGCAGTGAATCAGGTCAAATGGGACTAGCGGCCTACGAGCAGTACTTC. Protein product: CASSESGQMGLAAYEQYF.